The 12 T cell receptor beta chains below were found in one sample sequenced in a study of regulatory T cells in long-lasting Graves disease. Researchers made TCR beta libraries by using iRepertoire HTBI primers and running Arm-PCR on CDR3 regions. TCRdb processed the multiplex PCR reads anew with MiXCR; each CDR3 protein has one entry. In the table there are about 380,000 distinct CDR3 sequences, about 16% of which are singletons. Noted time point: newly diagnosed GD, antithyroid drugs for less than 3 months. RNA isolated from PBMCs was used to make the TCR library. Source: peripheral blood mononuclear cells (PBMCs), taken at new diagnosis, from a patient treated with antithyroid drugs. These receptors were collected from a female donor with Graves disease.

This clonotype has at least ten counts. This chain links TRBV11-2 with TRBJ2-4; D unresolved. CDR1 is SGHAT and CDR2 is FQNNGV in the germline V gene. The V end was cut by 2 bases, the J end by 4 bases, with 9 bases between. The CDR3 runs 14 residues. DNA for the CDR3: TGTGCCAGCAGCTTACTACTCTTTAAAAACATTCAGTACTTC. Translation: CASSLLLFKNIQYF.

This clonotype showed up many times. This sequence joins TRBV9 and TRBJ2-1; 9 bases fit TRBD2. Germline V lookup: CDR1 SGDLS, CDR2 YYNGEE. The CDR3 covers 15 residues. Trimming at V came to 4 bases and at J to 8 bases, leaving 10 bases not matched to a gene. CDR3 bases: TGTGCCAGCAGCCTCGGCGGGAGGGTCACAGATGAGCAGTTCTTC. Protein sequence: CASSLGGRVTDEQFF. Complete variable domain (other parts from reference TRBV9 and TRBJ2-1): DSGVTQTPKHLITATGQRVTLRCSPRSGDLSVYWYQQSLDQGLQFLIQYYNGEERAKGNILERFSAQQFPDLHSELNLSSLELGDSALYFCASSLGGRVTDEQFFGPGTRLTVL.

This clonotype has at least ten counts. The V call is TRBV2, the J call TRBJ2-7, with TRBD2 matching 11 bases. Germline V gene sequence: CDR1 SNHLY, CDR2 FYNNEI. V shed 4 bases, J shed 3 bases, and the junction held 2 bases outside the gene matches. The CDR3 spans 14 residues. The CDR3 DNA follows: TGTGCCAGCAGTGCCGGGACTAGCGGCTACGAGCAGTACTTC. This sequence encodes CASSAGTSGYEQYF.

This clonotype was observed many times. This sequence joins TRBV6-9 and TRBJ2-3, with a tentative D call TRBD2 (6 bases). Germline-derived CDR1 and CDR2 are MNHGY and SVAAGI. V lost 2 bases and J lost 4, with 7 bases in between. The CDR3 is 13 residues long. DNA of the CDR3: TGTGCCAGCAGTTATCGGGGGTCAGATACGCAGTATTTT. Its translation: CASSYRGSDTQYF.

This clonotype came up many times. The chain joins TRBV28 to TRBJ1-2; D ambiguous. The CDR3 sequence is 14 residues long. Germline V gives CDR1 MDHEN, CDR2 SYDVKM. Trimming stripped 4 bases from V and 4 bases from J, with 13 bases between. CDR3 sequence reads: CASSSPSGTYGYTF. The CDR3 bases are TGTGCCAGCAGTTCTCCCTCGGGCACCTATGGCTACACCTTC.

This clonotype was counted only a few times. At one boundary the junction diverges from the germline segment, which might be a read error. V usage is TRBV5-4 and J usage is TRBJ2-5; TRBD2 matches at 7 bases. CDR3 length equals 14 residues. Germline V gene lookup returns CDR1 SGHNT and CDR2 YYREEE (reference sequence). CDR3 region: CASRLGGIQETQYF. The CDR3 nucleotides are TGTGCCAGCAGATTGGGGGGGATTCAAGAGACCCAGTACTTC.

This clonotype was seen a handful of times. The rearrangement uses TRBV6-1 and TRBJ1-3, with D unclear. CDR1 is MNHNS, CDR2 SASEGT, per germline. This CDR3 comprises 12 residues. Trimming cost V 7 bases and J 0 bases, with 4 bases left between them. CDR3 amino acids: CASTLSGNTIYF. CDR3 nucleotide sequence: TGTGCCAGCACTCTCTCTGGAAACACCATATATTTT.

This clonotype was detected many times. The chain has TRBV20-1 and TRBJ1-6; D uncertain. The CDR3 is 12 amino acids. V lost 6 bases and J 7 bases, leaving 10 bases between the germline ends. Per germline, CDR1 DFQATT and CDR2 SNEGSKA (reference sequence). CDR3 nucleotides: TGCAGTGCCCCGTCCGGGAATTCACCCCTCCACTTT. Its translation: CSAPSGNSPLHF.

A remark on this clonotype: The conserved phenylalanine or tryptophan normally closing the CDR3 is absent here, so this likely arose from a read error. V gene TRBV5-1 combines with J gene TRBJ2-7; D gene uncertain. Germline CDR1 is SGHRS and CDR2 is YFSETQ. The CDR3 runs 12 residues. V lost 5 bases and J lost 3, with 9 bases in between. The CDR3 nucleotides are TGCGCCAGCAGTCCCGACCACTACGAGCAGTACTCC. Protein: CASSPDHYEQYS.

The table lists this clonotype with many counts. V is TRBV7-6 and J is TRBJ2-5, with 10 bases that match TRBD1. Germline CDR1 is SGHVS and CDR2 is FNYEAQ. The CDR3 totals 15 residues. J gave up 6 bases and V 1 base, and 5 bases lay outside the gene matches. The CDR3 spells CASSLGQGARKTQYF. Here the CDR3 DNA reads TGTGCCAGCAGCTTAGGACAGGGGGCGCGGAAGACCCAGTACTTC. Complete variable domain (other parts from reference TRBV7-6 and TRBJ2-5): GAGVSQSPRYKVTKRGQDVALRCDPISGHVSLYWYRQALGQGPEFLTYFNYEAQQDKSGLPNDRFSAERPEGSISTLTIQRTEQRDSAMYRCASSLGQGARKTQYFGPGTRLLVL.

Remarks on this clonotype: At one boundary the junction diverges from the germline segment, which might be a read error. This sequence joins TRBV29-1 and TRBJ2-5; D not resolved. Germline V lookup: CDR1 SQVTM, CDR2 ANQGSEA. The CDR3 contains 9 residues. CDR3 region: CSVEETQYF. DNA of the CDR3: TGCAGCGTCGAAGAGACCCAGTACTTC.

This clonotype was picked up many times. This chain joins TRBV7-2 and TRBJ1-5; D gene uncertain. The CDR3 totals 14 residues. The V gene lost 2 bases and the J gene lost 5 bases, with 10 bases spanning the gap. Germline CDR1 is SGHTA and CDR2 is FQGNSA. In DNA form, the CDR3 reads TGTGCCAGCAGCTTAAATCCAGGATATCAGCCCCAGCATTTT. Encoded protein: CASSLNPGYQPQHF. Complete variable domain (other parts from reference TRBV7-2 and TRBJ1-5): GAGVSQSPSNKVTEKGKDVELRCDPISGHTALYWYRQSLGQGLEFLIYFQGNSAPDKSGLPSDRFSAERTGGSVSTLTIQRTQQEDSAVYLCASSLNPGYQPQHFGDGTRLSIL.